This T cell receptor beta chain originates from a study of human T cells and chemical hapten exposure. Germline-derived CDR1 and CDR2 are DFQATT and SNEGSKA (reference sequence). Deletions cut 2 bases from V and 7 bases from J, with 20 bases between. The CDR3 is made up of 15 amino acids. TCRdb recomputed calls from the RACE reads with MiXCR, one row per CDR3 protein. The table has tens of thousands of distinct CDR3 sequences, about 8% seen once. Documented time point: patch test 1, 2 weeks after DPC sensitization. Described treatment: therapeutic diphenylcyclopropenone sensitization with weekly scalp DPC.

The chain carries TRBV20-1 and TRBJ1-1, with D possibly matching TRBD1 (5 bases). The TCR comes from a woman aged 25-40 years with alopecia areata. Some clones in this sample may be carry-over from other donors' samples. The specimen comprised whole blood, sampled in connection with sensitization to the hapten diphenylcyclopropenone (DPC). CDR3 sequence reads: CSARNSPGEGGEAFF. The CDR3 DNA is TGCAGTGCTAGAAACTCCCCGGGGGAAGGCGGTGAAGCTTTCTTT.